This entry is about one TCR beta chain. Antigen: not known. This table comes from immunoSEQ multiplex PCR, and its TCRdb copy is limited to in-frame clones, with some not included. The data show fewer than 850,000 clones, with roughly 88% seen just once and 34% held by the top ten. This CDR3 has 15 residues. J gave up 2 bases and V 0 bases, and 5 bases lay outside the gene matches. CDR1 and CDR2 from the germline V gene are SGHRS and YFSETQ. This specimen comes from a study of shared clonotypes between healthy human individuals. Study conclusions and caveats: A handful of donors showed sharing of 4.5% to 6% of naive CD4 clonotypes.

V is TRBV5-1 and J is TRBJ2-7, with TRBD1 identical over 7 bases. Sequencing was carried out using memory CD8+ T cells from PBMCs. The sample's subset: CD45RO+ cells pooled with CCR7-negative TemRA cells. The clonotype comes from a man between 18 and 35 years old in good health. Some clones in this sample may be carry-over from other donors' samples. CDR3 region: CASSLGRTGTYEQYF. The CDR3 coding sequence is TGCGCCAGCAGCTTGGGCCGGACAGGAACCTACGAGCAGTACTTC.